This TCR beta chain was captured in a study of blood T cells in healthy people across ages. Then a second PCR, running about 6 to 12 cycles, was carried out with a sample-barcoded 5' primer and a J-beta primer mix. One entry per CDR3 protein, called by TCRdb with MiXCR from the 5' RACE reads. The sample carries approximately 690,000 distinct CDR3 sequences, 35% to 50% recorded once. CDR1 MNHEY and CDR2 SVGEGT come from the germline V gene. Between the trimmed V and J ends, which lost 7 bases and 9 bases, there was a span of 16 bases. The CDR3 has 13 residues. J is TRBJ1-5 and V is TRBV6-2 or TRBV6-3; no clear D gene. This sequence originates from an elderly man in good health. The sequencing sample was made of blood. The DNA for the CDR3 is TGTGCCAGCAATGTAAAAGGTGGGCTGCCCCAGCATTTT. As protein: CASNVKGGLPQHF.